Sequencing of this T cell receptor (beta chain) was carried out in a study of blood T cell repertoires in COVID-19. Study-wide context: T cells, B-cell-depleted T cells, or PBMCs provided the cDNA or gDNA that served as material.

TCRdb keeps only in-frame clones here, not all; method: immunoSEQ multiplex PCR. The sample has around 180,000 clones; less than 85% are singletons. Trimming took 0 bases from V and 5 from J; bases not matched to a gene: 2. The CDR3 contains 14 residues. CDR1 and CDR2 (germline): LNHNV, YYDKDF (reference sequence). This clone appeared a few times. Sample: peripheral blood. V is TRBV15 and J is TRBJ1-2; TRBD1 agrees at 8 bases. The receptor's source is a human donor in a cohort sampled during active COVID-19. CDR3: CATSRETGVYGYTF. The CDR3 coding sequence is TGTGCCACCAGCAGAGAGACAGGGGTTTATGGCTACACCTTC.